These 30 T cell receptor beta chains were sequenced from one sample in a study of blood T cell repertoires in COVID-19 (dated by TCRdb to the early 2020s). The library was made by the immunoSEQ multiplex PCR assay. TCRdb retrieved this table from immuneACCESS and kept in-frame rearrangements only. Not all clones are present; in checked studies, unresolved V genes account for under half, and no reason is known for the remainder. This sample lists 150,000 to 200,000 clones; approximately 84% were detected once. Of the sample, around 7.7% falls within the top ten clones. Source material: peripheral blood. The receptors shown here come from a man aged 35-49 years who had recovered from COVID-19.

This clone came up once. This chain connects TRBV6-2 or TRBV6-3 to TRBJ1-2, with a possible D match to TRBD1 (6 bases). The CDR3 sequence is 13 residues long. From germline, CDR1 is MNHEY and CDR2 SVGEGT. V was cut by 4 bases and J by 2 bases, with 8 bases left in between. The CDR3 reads CASSSQGNYGYTF. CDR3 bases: TGTGCCAGCAGTTCTCAGGGGAACTATGGCTACACCTTC.

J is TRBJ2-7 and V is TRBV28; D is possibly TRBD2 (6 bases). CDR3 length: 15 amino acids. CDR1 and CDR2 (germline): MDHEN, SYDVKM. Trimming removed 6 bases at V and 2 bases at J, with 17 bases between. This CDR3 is CASSQGGSGTYEQYF. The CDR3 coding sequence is TGTGCCAGCAGCCAGGGTGGTAGCGGCACCTACGAGCAGTACTTC.

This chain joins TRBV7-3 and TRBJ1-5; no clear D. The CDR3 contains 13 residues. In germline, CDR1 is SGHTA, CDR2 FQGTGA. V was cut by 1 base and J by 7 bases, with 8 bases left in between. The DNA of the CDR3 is TGTGCCAGCAGCTTAAGGGAGGGACAGCCCCAGCATTTT. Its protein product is CASSLREGQPQHF. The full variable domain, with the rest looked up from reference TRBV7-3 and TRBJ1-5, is GAGVSQTPSNKVTEKGKYVELRCDPISGHTALYWYRQSLGQGPEFLIYFQGTGAADDSGLPNDRFFAVRPEGSVSTLKIQRTERGDSAVYLCASSLREGQPQHFGDGTRLSIL.

CDR3 in amino acids: CSAAYRDRTYEQYF. The CDR3 nucleotides are TGCAGCGCTGCATATCGGGACAGGACCTACGAGCAGTACTTC. This chain joins TRBV29-1 and TRBJ2-7, with TRBD1 identical over 8 bases. Looked up from germline, CDR1 is SQVTM and CDR2 is ANQGSEA. The CDR3 is 14 residues long. After removal of 7 bases from V and 2 bases from J, the junction contained 10 bases not matched to a gene.

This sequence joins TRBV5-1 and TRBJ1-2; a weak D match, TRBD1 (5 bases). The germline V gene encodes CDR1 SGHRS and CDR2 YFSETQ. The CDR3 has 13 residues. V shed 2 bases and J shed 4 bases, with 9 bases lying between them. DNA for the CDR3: TGCGCCAGCAGCTTCAAGGGGATCTATGGCTACACCTTC. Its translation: CASSFKGIYGYTF.

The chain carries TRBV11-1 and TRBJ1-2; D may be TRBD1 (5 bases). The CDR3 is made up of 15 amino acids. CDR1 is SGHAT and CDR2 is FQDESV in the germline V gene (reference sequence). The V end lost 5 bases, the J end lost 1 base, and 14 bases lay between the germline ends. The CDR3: CASSPRDGNNYGYTF. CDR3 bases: TGTGCCAGCAGCCCGCGGGACGGGAATAACTATGGCTACACCTTC. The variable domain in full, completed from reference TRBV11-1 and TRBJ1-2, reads EAEVAQSPRYKITEKSQAVAFWCDPISGHATLYWYRQILGQGPELLVQFQDESVVDDSQLPKDRFSAERLKGVDSTLKIQPAELGDSAMYLCASSPRDGNNYGYTFGSGTRLTVV.

In nucleotides, the CDR3 is TGCGCCAGCAACCCACTCCTCAACACCGGGGAGCTGTTTTTT. It codes for CASNPLLNTGELFF. The chain carries TRBV10-2 and TRBJ2-2; D is unclear. Trimming cost V 7 bases and J 2 bases, with 11 bases left between them. Germline V gene sequence: CDR1 WSHSY, CDR2 SAAADI. This CDR3 spans 14 amino acids.

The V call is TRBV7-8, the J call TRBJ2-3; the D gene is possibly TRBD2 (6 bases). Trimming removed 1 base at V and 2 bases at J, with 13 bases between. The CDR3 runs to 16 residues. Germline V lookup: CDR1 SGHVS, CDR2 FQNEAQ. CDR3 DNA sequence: TGTGCCAGCAGCTTAGAGGTTAGCGGAATCACAGATACGCAGTATTTT. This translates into CASSLEVSGITDTQYF.

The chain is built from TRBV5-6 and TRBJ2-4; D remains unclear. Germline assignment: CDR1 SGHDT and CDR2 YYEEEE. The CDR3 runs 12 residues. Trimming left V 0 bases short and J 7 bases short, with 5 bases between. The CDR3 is CASSLGPNIQYF. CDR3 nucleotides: TGTGCCAGCAGCTTGGGGCCGAACATTCAGTACTTC.

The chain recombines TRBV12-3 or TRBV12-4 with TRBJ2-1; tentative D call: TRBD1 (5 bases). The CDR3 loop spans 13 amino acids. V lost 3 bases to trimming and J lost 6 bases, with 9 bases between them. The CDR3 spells CASSLATGNEQFF. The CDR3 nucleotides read TGTGCCAGCAGTTTGGCTACAGGCAATGAGCAGTTCTTC.

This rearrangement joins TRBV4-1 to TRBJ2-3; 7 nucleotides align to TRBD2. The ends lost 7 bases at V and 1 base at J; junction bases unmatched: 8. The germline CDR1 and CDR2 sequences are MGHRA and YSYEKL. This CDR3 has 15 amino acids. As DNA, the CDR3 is TGCGCCAGCAAGGATCTACGGGAGGGCACAGATACGCAGTATTTT. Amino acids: CASKDLREGTDTQYF.

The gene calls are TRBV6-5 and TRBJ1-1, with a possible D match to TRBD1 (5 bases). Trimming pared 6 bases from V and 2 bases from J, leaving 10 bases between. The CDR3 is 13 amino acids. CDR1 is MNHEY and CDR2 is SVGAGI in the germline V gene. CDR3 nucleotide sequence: TGTGCCAGCAGACAGGCTTACAACACTGAAGCTTTCTTT. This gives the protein CASRQAYNTEAFF.

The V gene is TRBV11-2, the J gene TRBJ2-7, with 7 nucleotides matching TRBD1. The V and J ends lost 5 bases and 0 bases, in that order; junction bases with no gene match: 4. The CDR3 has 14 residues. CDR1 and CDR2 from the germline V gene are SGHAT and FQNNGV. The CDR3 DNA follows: TGTGCCAGCAGCATTTGGGACAGCTCCTACGAGCAGTACTTC. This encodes CASSIWDSSYEQYF.

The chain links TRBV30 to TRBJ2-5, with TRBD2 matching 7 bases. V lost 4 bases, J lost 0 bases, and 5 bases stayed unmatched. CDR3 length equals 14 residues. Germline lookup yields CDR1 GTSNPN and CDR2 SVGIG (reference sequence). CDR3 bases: TGTGCCTGGACAAGCGGGATGTACCAAGAGACCCAGTACTTC. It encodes CAWTSGMYQETQYF. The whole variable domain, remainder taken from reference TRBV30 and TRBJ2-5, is SQTIHQWPATLVQPVGSPLSLECTVEGTSNPNLYWYRQAAGRGLQLLFYSVGIGQISSEVPQNLSASRPQDRQFILSSKKLLLSDSGFYLCAWTSGMYQETQYFGPGTRLLVL.

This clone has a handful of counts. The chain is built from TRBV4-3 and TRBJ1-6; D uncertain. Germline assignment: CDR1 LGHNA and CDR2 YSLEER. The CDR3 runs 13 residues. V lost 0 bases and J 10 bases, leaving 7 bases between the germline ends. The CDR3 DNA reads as TGCGCCAGCAGCCAAGATGGGCTCTCACCCCTCCACTTT. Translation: CASSQDGLSPLHF.

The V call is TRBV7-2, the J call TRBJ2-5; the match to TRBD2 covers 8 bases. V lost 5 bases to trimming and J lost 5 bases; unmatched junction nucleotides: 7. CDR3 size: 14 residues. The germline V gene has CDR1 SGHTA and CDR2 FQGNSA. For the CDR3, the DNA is TGTGCCAGCAGCCCTACTAGCGGTAGCGAGACCCAGTACTTC. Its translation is CASSPTSGSETQYF.

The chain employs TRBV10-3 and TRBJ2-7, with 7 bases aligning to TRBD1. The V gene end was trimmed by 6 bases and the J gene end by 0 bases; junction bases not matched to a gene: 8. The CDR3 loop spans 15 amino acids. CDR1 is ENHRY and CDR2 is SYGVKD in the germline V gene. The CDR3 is CAIRPRDSLSYEQYF. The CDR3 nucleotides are TGTGCCATCAGACCAAGGGACAGCCTCTCCTACGAGCAGTACTTC.

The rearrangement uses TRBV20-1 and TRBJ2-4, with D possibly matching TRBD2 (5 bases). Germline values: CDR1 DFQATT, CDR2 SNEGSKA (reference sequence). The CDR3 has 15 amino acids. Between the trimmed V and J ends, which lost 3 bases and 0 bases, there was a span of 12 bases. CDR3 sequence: CSASQRTLAKNIQYF. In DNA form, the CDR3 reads TGCAGTGCTAGTCAGCGGACGCTAGCCAAAAACATTCAGTACTTC.

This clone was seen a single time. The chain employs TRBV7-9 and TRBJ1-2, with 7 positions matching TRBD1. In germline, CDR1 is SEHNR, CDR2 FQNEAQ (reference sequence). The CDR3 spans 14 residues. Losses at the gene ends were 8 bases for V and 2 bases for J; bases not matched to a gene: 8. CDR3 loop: CASLEGATNYGYTF. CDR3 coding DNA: TGTGCCAGCTTGGAGGGGGCGACAAACTATGGCTACACCTTC. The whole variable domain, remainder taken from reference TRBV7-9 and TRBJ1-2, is DTGVSQNPRHKITKRGQNVTFRCDPISEHNRLYWYRQTLGQGPEFLTYFQNEAQLEKSRLLSDRFSAERPKGSFSTLEIQRTEQGDSAMYLCASLEGATNYGYTFGSGTRLTVV.

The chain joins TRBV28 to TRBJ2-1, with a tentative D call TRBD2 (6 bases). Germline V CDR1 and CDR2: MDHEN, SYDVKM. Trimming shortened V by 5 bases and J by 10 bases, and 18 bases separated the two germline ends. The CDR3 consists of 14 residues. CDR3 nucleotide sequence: TGTGCCAGCAGTCCCTATCAGGGACTTGAAGAGCAGTTCTTC. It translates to CASSPYQGLEEQFF.

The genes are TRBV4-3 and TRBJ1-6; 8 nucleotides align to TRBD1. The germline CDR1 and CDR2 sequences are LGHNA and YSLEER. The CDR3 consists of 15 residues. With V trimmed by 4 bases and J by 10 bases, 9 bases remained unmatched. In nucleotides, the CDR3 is TGCGCCAGCAGCCCGGGGACAGGACTTGGGTCACCCCTCCACTTT. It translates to CASSPGTGLGSPLHF.

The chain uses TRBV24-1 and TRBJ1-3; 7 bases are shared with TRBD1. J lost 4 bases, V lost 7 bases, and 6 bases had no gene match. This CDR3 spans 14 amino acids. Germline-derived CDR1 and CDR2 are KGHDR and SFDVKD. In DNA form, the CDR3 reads TGTGCCACCAGCCCCGGGACAGAAGGAAACACCATATATTTT. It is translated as CATSPGTEGNTIYF.

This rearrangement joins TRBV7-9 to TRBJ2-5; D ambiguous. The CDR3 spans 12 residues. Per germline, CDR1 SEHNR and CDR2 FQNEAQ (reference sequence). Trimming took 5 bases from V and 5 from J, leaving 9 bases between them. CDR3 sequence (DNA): TGTGCCAGCAGCCTTAATCAGGAGACCCAGTACTTC. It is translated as CASSLNQETQYF.

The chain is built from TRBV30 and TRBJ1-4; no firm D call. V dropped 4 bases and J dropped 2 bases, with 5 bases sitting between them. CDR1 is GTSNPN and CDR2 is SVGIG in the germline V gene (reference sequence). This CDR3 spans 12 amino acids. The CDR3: CAWTGTNEKLFF. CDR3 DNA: TGTGCCTGGACCGGGACTAATGAAAAACTGTTTTTT.

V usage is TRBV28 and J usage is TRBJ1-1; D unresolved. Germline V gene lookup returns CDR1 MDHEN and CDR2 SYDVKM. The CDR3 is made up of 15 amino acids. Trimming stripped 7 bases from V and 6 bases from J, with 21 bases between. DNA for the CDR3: TGTGCCAGCATCCAAGGAGACCCCCTTAGCGCTGAAGCTTTCTTT. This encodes CASIQGDPLSAEAFF.

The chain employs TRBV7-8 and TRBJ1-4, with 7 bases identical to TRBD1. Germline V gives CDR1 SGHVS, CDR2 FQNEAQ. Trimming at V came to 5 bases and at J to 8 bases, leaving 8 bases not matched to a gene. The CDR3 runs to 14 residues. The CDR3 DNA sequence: TGTGCCAGCAGCCTCAGACAGGGTAGCGAAAAACTGTTTTTT. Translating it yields CASSLRQGSEKLFF. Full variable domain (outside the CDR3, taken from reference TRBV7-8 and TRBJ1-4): GAGVSQSPRYKVAKRGQDVALRCDPISGHVSLFWYQQALGQGPEFLTYFQNEAQLDKSGLPSDRFFAERPEGSVSTLKIQRTQQEDSAVYLCASSLRQGSEKLFFGSGTQLSVL.

CDR3 nucleotide sequence: TGTGCCAGCAGCCGAGGGAATAGAAATGAGCAGTTCTTC. It codes for CASSRGNRNEQFF. The chain carries TRBV27 and TRBJ2-1, with TRBD2 as a possible D gene (5 bases). V lost 6 bases and J 7 bases, leaving 13 bases between the germline ends. The germline V gene has CDR1 MNHEY and CDR2 SMNVEV (reference sequence). This CDR3 is built from 13 residues.

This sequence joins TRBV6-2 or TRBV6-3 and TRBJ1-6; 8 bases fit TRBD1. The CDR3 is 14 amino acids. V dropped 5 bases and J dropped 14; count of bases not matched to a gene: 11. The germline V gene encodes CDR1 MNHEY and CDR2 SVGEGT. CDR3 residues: CASSADRVVFSLHF. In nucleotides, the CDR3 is TGTGCCAGCAGTGCGGACAGGGTGGTTTTCTCCCTCCACTTT.

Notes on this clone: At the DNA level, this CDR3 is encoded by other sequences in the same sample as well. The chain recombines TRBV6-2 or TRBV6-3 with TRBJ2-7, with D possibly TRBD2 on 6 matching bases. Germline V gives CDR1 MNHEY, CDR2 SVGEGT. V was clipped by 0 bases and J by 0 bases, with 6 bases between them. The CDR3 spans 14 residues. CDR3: CASSYSGGSYEQYF. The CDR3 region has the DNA TGTGCCAGCAGTTACTCGGGGGGCTCCTACGAGCAGTACTTC.

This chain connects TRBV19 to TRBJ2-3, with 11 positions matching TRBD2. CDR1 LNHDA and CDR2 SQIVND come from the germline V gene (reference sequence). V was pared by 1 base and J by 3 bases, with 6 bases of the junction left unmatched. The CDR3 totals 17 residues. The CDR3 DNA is TGTGCCAGTAGTATAGTTCGAAGACTAGCGGGAACAGATACGCAGTATTTT. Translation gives CASSIVRRLAGTDTQYF.